These 2 T cell receptor beta chains came from one sample sequenced in a study of T-cell memory formation after mild COVID-19. TCRdb re-derived calls from the 5' RACE reads in MiXCR, one entry per CDR3 protein. The sample yields under 250,000 distinct CDR3 sequences, approximately 10% seen once. The sample consisted of PBMCs or a T cell subset sorted from them (not recorded which). Receptor source: a man between 18 and 35 years old who had mild COVID-19 (a few samples of this study predate the infection). Cell type and time point are not known.

This chain uses TRBV19 with TRBJ1-5; maybe TRBD1 (5 bases). V was pared by 3 bases and J by 2 bases, with 11 bases between. Germline assignment: CDR1 LNHDA and CDR2 SQIVND (reference sequence). CDR3 size: 15 residues. The CDR3 sequence: CASSMGGSGNQPQHF. CDR3 nucleotide sequence: TGTGCCAGTAGTATGGGGGGATCGGGCAATCAGCCCCAGCATTTT.

This clonotype was seen ten or more times. V gene TRBV7-2 combines with J gene TRBJ2-2, with D possibly matching TRBD2 (6 bases). CDR1 SGHTA and CDR2 FQGNSA come from the germline V gene. Trimming stripped 3 bases from V and 6 bases from J, with 17 bases between. The CDR3 has 16 residues. In nucleotides, the CDR3 is TGTGCCAGCAGCTTGATGGCAGGGAGGATTTCCGGGGAGCTGTTTTTT. As protein: CASSLMAGRISGELFF.